Each of the 24 T cell receptor beta chains below was sequenced from the same sample in a study of control samples from healthy donors and cancer patients. Produced via immunoSEQ multiplex PCR; TCRdb's table is partial and in-frame only. Of 130,000 to 150,000 clones listed, around 94% were seen once; the top ten hold 12% to 15%. Specimen: PBMCs. These receptors originate from a man aged 55 to 69 with colorectal cancer.

This chain connects TRBV11-1 to TRBJ1-2, with D uncertain. Germline CDR1 SGHAT, CDR2 FQDESV (reference sequence). The germline V and J ends were trimmed by 3 bases and 8 bases, with 13 bases remaining between them. The CDR3 extends over 13 amino acids. CDR3 nucleotides: TGTGCCAGCAGCTTTGGATCTGACTTGGGCTACACCTTC. Amino acids: CASSFGSDLGYTF.

This chain uses TRBV6-6 with TRBJ2-1, with TRBD2 matching over 11 bases. This CDR3 is 16 amino acids long. The ends lost 5 bases at V and 9 bases at J; junction bases unmatched: 12. In germline, CDR1 is MNHNY, CDR2 SVGAGI (reference sequence). CDR3 sequence: CASSARTSGSSGEQFF. The CDR3 DNA reads as TGTGCCAGCAGTGCCCGGACTAGCGGGTCCTCGGGTGAGCAGTTCTTC.

V and J are TRBV3-1 (or the pseudogene TRBV3-2) and TRBJ2-1; D is perhaps TRBD1 or TRBD2 (5 bases each). The CDR3 spans 17 residues. Germline V gives CDR1 LGHDT, CDR2 YNNKEL (reference sequence). V dropped 4 bases and J dropped 0 bases, with 16 bases sitting between them. CDR3 sequence reads: CASSPRSGRPSYNEQFF. The CDR3 bases are TGTGCCAGCAGCCCCCGTTCGGGGCGGCCCTCCTACAATGAGCAGTTCTTC.

The genes are TRBV19 and TRBJ2-2; D may be TRBD1 (5 bases). This CDR3 has 16 amino acids. The germline gives CDR1 LNHDA, CDR2 SQIVND (reference sequence). The V end was cut by 7 bases, the J end by 0 bases, with 15 bases between. CDR3 region: CASKDRGRANTGELFF. CDR3 sequence (DNA): TGTGCCAGTAAAGATCGTGGCAGGGCGAACACCGGGGAGCTGTTTTTT.

The chain recombines TRBV27 with TRBJ2-3, with a possible D match to TRBD1 (6 bases). CDR3 length: 14 residues. Germline CDR1 is MNHEY and CDR2 is SMNVEV (reference sequence). The ends were cut back, 4 bases at V and 5 bases at J, with 13 bases in the middle. The DNA of the CDR3 is TGTGCCAGCAGTTCACAGGGTCCGGGAGATACGCAGTATTTT. Protein: CASSSQGPGDTQYF.

The chain combines TRBV7-2 with TRBJ1-3; D is perhaps TRBD1 (5 bases). V was clipped by 1 base and J by 2 bases, with 12 bases between them. The CDR3 is 16 residues long. Germline CDR1 and CDR2: SGHTA and FQGNSA. CDR3 sequence reads: CASSLGPQGAGNTIYF. CDR3 nucleotides: TGTGCCAGCAGCTTAGGGCCCCAGGGTGCTGGAAACACCATATATTTT.

V and J are TRBV4-2 and TRBJ1-3; TRBD1 might be the D (6 bases). CDR1 LGHNA and CDR2 YNFKEQ come from the germline V gene. CDR3 length: 15 amino acids. V was shortened by 0 bases and J by 5 bases, with 11 bases between the two germline ends. CDR3 DNA: TGTGCCAGCAGCCAAGATTGGGGGGCGCGAAACACCATATATTTT. It yields the protein CASSQDWGARNTIYF.

The chain combines TRBV5-1 with TRBJ1-1; 7 positions match TRBD1. The V gene end was trimmed by 4 bases and the J gene end by 1 base; junction bases not matched to a gene: 4. The CDR3 sequence is 14 residues long. Looked up from germline, CDR1 is SGHRS and CDR2 is YFSETQ. CDR3 coding DNA: TGCGCCAGCAGCCAGGGGGATTCGAACACTGAAGCTTTCTTT. Amino acid sequence: CASSQGDSNTEAFF.

V gene TRBV7-2 combines with J gene TRBJ2-5, with D possibly being TRBD1 or TRBD2 (6 bases each). CDR3 length: 15 amino acids. Germline CDR1 reads SGHTA; CDR2 reads FQGNSA. The V end lost 5 bases, the J end lost 5 bases, and 18 bases lay between the germline ends. DNA of the CDR3: TGTGCCAGCAGCCGCCCGGGGGCGGGGCGTGAGACCCAGTACTTC. Translation: CASSRPGAGRETQYF.

This chain joins TRBV5-1 and TRBJ2-7, with TRBD2 identical over 12 bases. The CDR3 is 14 residues long. Germline V gene data show CDR1 as SGHRS and CDR2 as YFSETQ. Trimming took 5 bases from V and 2 from J; bases not matched to a gene: 2. The chain's CDR3 is CASSLAGGPYEQYF. The CDR3 DNA is TGCGCCAGCAGTCTAGCGGGGGGGCCCTACGAGCAGTACTTC.

This clone was seen only a few times. The J gene is TRBJ1-2, the V gene TRBV3-1 (or the pseudogene TRBV3-2); 8 nucleotides align to TRBD1. The germline V gene has CDR1 LGHDT and CDR2 YNNKEL (reference sequence). V dropped 1 base and J dropped 1; count of bases not matched to a gene: 2. The CDR3 totals 15 residues. The CDR3 nucleotides are TGTGCCAGCAGCCAAGCGACAGGGGTTAACTATGGCTACACCTTC. It yields the protein CASSQATGVNYGYTF.

The chain carries TRBV5-5 and TRBJ2-5; 10 bases agree with TRBD1. Germline trimming cut 3 bases from V and 4 bases from J; bases unmatched to any gene: 3. CDR3 length: 14 residues. Per the germline V gene, CDR1 is SGHKS and CDR2 is YYEKEE (reference sequence). In DNA form, the CDR3 reads TGTGCCAGCAGCTGGGACAGGGGCCCAGAGACCCAGTACTTC. It specifies CASSWDRGPETQYF.

The chain couples TRBV2 to TRBJ2-7; maybe TRBD1 (6 bases). The length of the CDR3 is 12 residues. V was cut by 6 bases and J by 5 bases, with 11 bases left in between. Germline V gives CDR1 SNHLY, CDR2 FYNNEI. This CDR3 reads CASRGPGDEQYF. DNA for the CDR3: TGTGCCAGCAGAGGTCCAGGGGACGAGCAGTACTTC.

The V and J genes are TRBV7-9 and TRBJ2-7; D is unclear. The CDR3 has 11 amino acids. The V end was cut by 5 bases, the J end by 7 bases, with 9 bases between. Germline V lookup: CDR1 SEHNR, CDR2 FQNEAQ (reference sequence). CDR3 in amino acids: CASSPGWEQYF. The DNA for the CDR3 is TGTGCCAGCAGCCCTGGGTGGGAGCAGTACTTC.

This clone was counted only a few times. The chain carries TRBV5-5 and TRBJ1-5; no reliable D call. There are 14 residues in the CDR3. Looked up from germline, CDR1 is SGHKS and CDR2 is YYEKEE (reference sequence). Deletions cut 0 bases from V and 4 bases from J, with 8 bases between. As DNA, the CDR3 is TGTGCCAGCAGCTTGGGCGCTACTAATCAGCCCCAGCATTTT. Translating it yields CASSLGATNQPQHF.

Only a few counts were recorded for this clone. The chain carries TRBV27 and TRBJ2-1, with D hard to call. The ends were cut back, 3 bases at V and 6 bases at J, with 12 bases in the middle. Per the germline V gene, CDR1 is MNHEY and CDR2 is SMNVEV (reference sequence). This CDR3 contains 14 residues. The CDR3, as DNA: TGTGCCAGCAGTTTCTCTCACGAGAGCAATGAGCAGTTCTTC. Amino acid sequence: CASSFSHESNEQFF.

This chain links TRBV2 with TRBJ1-4; the D gene is possibly TRBD1 (5 bases). Germline V lookup: CDR1 SNHLY, CDR2 FYNNEI. This CDR3 is 16 amino acids long. The V end was cut by 6 bases, the J end by 2 bases, with 16 bases between. CDR3 nucleotide sequence: TGTGCCAGCAGCCGAACGGGGGGTAACACTAATGAAAAACTGTTTTTT. Protein product: CASSRTGGNTNEKLFF.

The chain couples TRBV3-1 (or the pseudogene TRBV3-2) to TRBJ2-5; 7 bases match TRBD1. Germline CDR1 reads LGHDT; CDR2 reads YNNKEL (reference sequence). This CDR3 is 17 amino acids long. V shed 4 bases and J 1 base; nucleotides not matched to a gene: 12. The CDR3: CASSLIIGTELQETQYF. DNA for the CDR3: TGTGCCAGCAGCCTCATAATCGGGACAGAACTCCAAGAGACCCAGTACTTC.

V and J are TRBV6-5 and TRBJ2-7; D is possibly TRBD2 (5 bases). V was shortened by 4 bases and J by 2 bases, with 9 bases between the two germline ends. The CDR3 spans 13 residues. Germline V lookup: CDR1 MNHEY, CDR2 SVGAGI. The CDR3 protein is CASSSPGTYEQYF. The CDR3 nucleotides are TGTGCCAGCAGTTCTCCCGGGACCTACGAGCAGTACTTC.

The J gene is TRBJ2-5, the V gene TRBV29-1, with D perhaps matching TRBD1 or TRBD2 (7 bases each). The germline V gene has CDR1 SQVTM and CDR2 ANQGSEA. V lost 7 bases and J lost 5, with 26 bases in between. The CDR3 consists of 16 residues. The chain's CDR3 is CSAARGTAGARETQYF. The CDR3, as DNA: TGCAGCGCCGCCAGGGGGACGGCGGGGGCCCGCGAGACCCAGTACTTC.

The rearrangement uses TRBV6-5 and TRBJ2-7; D is possibly TRBD2 (7 bases). The CDR3 is 13 amino acids. The germline V gene encodes CDR1 MNHEY and CDR2 SVGAGI. Trimming removed 8 bases at V and 1 base at J, with 12 bases between. The CDR3 loop is CASSGGPSYEQYF. The CDR3 DNA reads TGTGCCAGCTCCGGGGGGCCTTCCTACGAGCAGTACTTC.

V usage is TRBV29-1 and J usage is TRBJ1-2; 10 nucleotides align to TRBD1. The CDR3 extends over 12 amino acids. V trimming: 8 bases; J trimming: 8 bases; junction bases outside the gene matches: 8. Germline-derived CDR1 and CDR2 are SQVTM and ANQGSEA. The CDR3 protein is CSMGQGSTGYTF. Written as DNA, the CDR3 is TGCAGCATGGGACAGGGGTCGACGGGCTACACCTTC.

This rearrangement joins TRBV5-1 to TRBJ1-6, with 7 bases lining up with TRBD1. V was clipped by 0 bases and J by 5 bases; unmatched bases: 2. The length of the CDR3 is 15 residues. From germline, CDR1 is SGHRS and CDR2 YFSETQ. The CDR3 loop is CASSLAGQNNSPLHF. The CDR3 nucleotides read TGCGCCAGCAGCTTGGCGGGACAGAATAATTCACCCCTCCACTTT.

V gene TRBV6-5 combines with J gene TRBJ1-2; 8 nucleotides match TRBD1. V shed 7 bases and J 0 bases; nucleotides not matched to a gene: 4. Germline V gene sequence: CDR1 MNHEY, CDR2 SVGAGI. The CDR3 consists of 14 residues. CDR3 DNA sequence: TGTGCCAGCACCGGACAGGGAGCTAACTATGGCTACACCTTC. It is translated as CASTGQGANYGYTF.